This T cell receptor (beta chain) was sequenced in a study of PD-L1 blockade in urothelial cancer (dated by TCRdb to 2015 to 2018). In terms of the full investigation: Every patient began therapy at some point between 2014 and 2015 and was given atezolizumab 1,200 mg intravenously every 3 weeks. Twenty-five of 29 patients were males with bladder-origin urothelial cancer, and about 65% of the roughly 30 reported a prior smoking history. Patients had an ECOG performance status of 0 or 1 and had received between 0 and 3 prior chemotherapy regimens. Blood samples were analyzed at 3 weeks after treatment start (second dose) and at 6 weeks after treatment start. A median of roughly 140,000 T cells and roughly 80,000 unique TCRs was obtained from blood samples, and a median clonality of around 0.072 was observed. An exploratory multi-omic analysis was conducted of the somatic, immune and clinical correlates of response to PD-L1 blockade with atezolizumab in urothelial cancer. Pretreatment tumor samples, along with matched peripheral blood serially collected before and after atezolizumab treatment, were subjected to TCR sequencing. Progression-free survival longer than 6 months counted as durable clinical benefit, and TCR features were additionally tested against both progression-free and overall survival. In the same patients who had TCR sequencing, pretreatment tumors also underwent whole exome sequencing and RNA sequencing. Durable clinical benefit was achieved by nine patients but not by the remaining 20. Pretreatment blood TCR-seq was available for twenty-nine patients, at least one posttreatment blood collection was obtained for about 24 patients, and tumor TCR-seq was available for about 24 patients.

Synthetic TCR analog templates were spiked into each PCR to estimate absolute template abundance from read counts. The immunoSEQ assay was used to amplify TCRbeta CDR3 regions from genomic DNA with bias-controlled V and J gene primers. Rearranged TCRbeta segments were sequenced at approximately 20X coverage. The published analysis was carried out like this. Clustering was used to correct sequencing errors, and CDR3s were annotated against IMGT so that V, D and J genes could be assigned. Downstream analyses used only productive TCRbeta rearrangements, leaving out any out-of-frame or stop-codon sequences. To compute clonality, Shannon entropy was normalized by the log of the number of unique productive sequences and then subtracted from one. Clones differing between time points or between blood and tumor were identified using Fisher's exact test with Benjamini-Hochberg correction, with an adjusted p below 0.01 applied as the threshold. TCRdb retrieved this table from immuneACCESS and kept in-frame rearrangements only. Not all clones are present; in checked studies, unresolved V genes account for under half, and no reason is known for the remainder. V, J and clone size are those of that table, while D and trimming were read from the DNA. Across this sample there are approximately 50,000 clones, with approximately 90% seen only once. Roughly 2.5% of the sample belongs to the ten largest clones.

The investigation overall reported the following: Because the sample size was small (n = 29) and many of the analyses were exploratory, the results are meant to be hypothesis-generating. At 3 weeks after the start of treatment, tumor-associated TCR clones in peripheral blood had expanded more in patients with durable benefit (n ≈ 23, p = 0.022). A pretreatment peripheral blood TCR clonality below the median was linked to improved progression-free and overall survival.

V is cut back by 8 bases and J by 6 bases, with 8 bases in the junction unmatched. Inclusive of the bounding cysteine and phenylalanine, the CDR3 is 13 residues long. CDR3 DNA is the only sequence kept; it has 39 bases, read in frame from the first base. CDR1 SGHAT and CDR2 FQNNGV were looked up in the germline V gene. To note about this clone: Its antigen is unknown. Base qualities are not recorded, but no much larger clone differs from it by a single base.

Reading the label with the study, this specimen's time point is: peripheral blood 6 weeks after treatment start. The cohort included roughly 30 patients with locally advanced or metastatic urothelial carcinoma who were treated at Memorial Sloan Kettering on a trial protocol. Peripheral blood mononuclear cells were collected pretreatment and during treatment, with between 1 and 8 total time points per patient. The Qiagen DNeasy Blood extraction kit was used to purify genomic DNA from total PBMCs and tumor samples. PBMCs were collected pretreatment and during treatment and were isolated and stored as previously described.

The rearrangement combines TRBV11-2 with TRBJ2-3; 7 bases in the middle match TRBD2. This receptor was obtained from a man in his sixties with urothelial cancer. The source material was PBMCs, sampled around atezolizumab (anti-PD-L1) treatment. The bases are TGTGCCAGCGGAGTAGCGGGTGCGGATACGCAGTATTTT. This yields the protein CASGVAGADTQYF.